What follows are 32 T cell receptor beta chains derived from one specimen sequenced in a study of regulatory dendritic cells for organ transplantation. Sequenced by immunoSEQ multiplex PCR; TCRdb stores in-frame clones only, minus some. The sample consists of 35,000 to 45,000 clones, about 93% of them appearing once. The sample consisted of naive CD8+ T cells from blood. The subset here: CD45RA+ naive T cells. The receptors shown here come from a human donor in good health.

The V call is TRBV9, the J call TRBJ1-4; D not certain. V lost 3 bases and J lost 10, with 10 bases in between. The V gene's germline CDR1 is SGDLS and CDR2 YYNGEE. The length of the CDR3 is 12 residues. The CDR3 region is CASSDLAGKLFF. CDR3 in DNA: TGTGCCAGCAGCGACCTCGCGGGAAAACTGTTTTTT.

CDR3 region: CASALILLVDRDAHKRGTDTQYF. CDR3 DNA: TGTGCCAGCGCTTTAATTCTGCTGGTGGACAGGGATGCCCATAAAAGGGGCACAGATACGCAGTATTTT. V gene TRBV21-1 combines with J gene TRBJ2-3; the DNA was not used to check the table's D call, TRBD1. TRBV21-1 is an annotated pseudogene. The CDR3 has 23 residues.

The CDR3, as DNA: TGTGCCAGTAGTTTCGGGGGGGGTGGCTACACCTTC. Translated, it gives CASSFGGGGYTF. The rearrangement uses TRBV19 and TRBJ1-2; maybe TRBD1 (5 bases). Germline V gene lookup returns CDR1 LNHDA and CDR2 SQIVND (reference sequence). The CDR3 is 12 amino acids. V shed 5 bases and J shed 7 bases, with 11 bases lying between them.

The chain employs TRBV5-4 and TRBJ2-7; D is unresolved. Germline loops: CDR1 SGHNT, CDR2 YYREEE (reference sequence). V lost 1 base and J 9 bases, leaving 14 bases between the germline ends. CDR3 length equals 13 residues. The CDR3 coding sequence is TGTGCCAGCAGCTTGAGAGGCCTGGGCTTGCAGTACTTC. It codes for CASSLRGLGLQYF.

This CDR3 reads CASSLFYDERYEQYF. Written as DNA, the CDR3 is TGTGCCAGCAGCTTATTCTACGACGAAAGGTACGAGCAGTACTTC. The V and J genes are TRBV11-2 and TRBJ2-7, with D uncertain. This CDR3 has 15 residues. The ends were cut back, 2 bases at V and 4 bases at J, with 15 bases in the middle. Germline loops: CDR1 SGHAT, CDR2 FQNNGV.

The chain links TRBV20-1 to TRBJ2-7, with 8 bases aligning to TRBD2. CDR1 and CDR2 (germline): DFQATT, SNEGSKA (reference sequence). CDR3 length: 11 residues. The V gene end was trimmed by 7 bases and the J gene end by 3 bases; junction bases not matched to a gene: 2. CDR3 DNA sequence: TGCAGTGGGACTAGCCTCTACGAGCAGTACTTC. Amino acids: CSGTSLYEQYF.

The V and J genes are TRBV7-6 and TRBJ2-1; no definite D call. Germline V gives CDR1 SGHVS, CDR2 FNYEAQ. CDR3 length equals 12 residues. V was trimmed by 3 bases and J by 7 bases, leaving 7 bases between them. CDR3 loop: CASSFLGNEQFF. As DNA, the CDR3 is TGTGCCAGCAGCTTTCTCGGAAATGAGCAGTTCTTC.

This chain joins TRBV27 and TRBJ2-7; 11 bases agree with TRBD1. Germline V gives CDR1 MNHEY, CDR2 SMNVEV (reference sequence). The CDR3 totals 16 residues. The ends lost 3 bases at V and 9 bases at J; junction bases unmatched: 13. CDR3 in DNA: TGTGCCAGCAGTTTTTTTCCGGGACAGGGGGAACAGGTGCAGTACTTC. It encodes CASSFFPGQGEQVQYF.

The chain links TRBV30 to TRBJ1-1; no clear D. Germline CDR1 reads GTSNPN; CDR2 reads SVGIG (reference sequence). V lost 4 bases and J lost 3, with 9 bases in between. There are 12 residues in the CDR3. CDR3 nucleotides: TGTGCCTGGAACATCGGGTACACTGAAGCTTTCTTT. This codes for CAWNIGYTEAFF.

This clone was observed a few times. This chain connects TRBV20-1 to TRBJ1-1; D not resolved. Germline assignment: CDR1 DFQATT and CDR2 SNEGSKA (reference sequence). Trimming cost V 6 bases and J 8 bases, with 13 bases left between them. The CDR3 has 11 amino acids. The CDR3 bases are TGCAGTGCCTTAGGCACGGTCGAAGCTTTCTTT. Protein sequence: CSALGTVEAFF.

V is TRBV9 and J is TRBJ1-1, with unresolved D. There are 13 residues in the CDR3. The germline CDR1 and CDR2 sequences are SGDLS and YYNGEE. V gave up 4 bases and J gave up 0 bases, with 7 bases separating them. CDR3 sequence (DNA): TGTGCCAGCAGCACGGATTTGAACACTGAAGCTTTCTTT. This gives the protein CASSTDLNTEAFF.

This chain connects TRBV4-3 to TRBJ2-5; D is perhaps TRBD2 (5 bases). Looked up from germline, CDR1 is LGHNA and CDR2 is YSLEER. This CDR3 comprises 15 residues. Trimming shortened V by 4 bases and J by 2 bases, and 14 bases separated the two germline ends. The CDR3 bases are TGCGCCAGCAGCCGAATTATGAGCGGACAAGAGACCCAGTACTTC. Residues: CASSRIMSGQETQYF.

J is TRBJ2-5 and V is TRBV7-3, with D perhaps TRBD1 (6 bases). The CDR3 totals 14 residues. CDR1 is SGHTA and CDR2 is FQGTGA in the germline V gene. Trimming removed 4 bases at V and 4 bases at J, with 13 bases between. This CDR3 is CASSSGHRGETQYF. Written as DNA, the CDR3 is TGTGCCAGCAGCTCGGGACATCGGGGAGAGACCCAGTACTTC.

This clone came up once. The CDR3 loop is CASRGRGNYGYTF. DNA for the CDR3: TGTGCCAGCCGAGGACGGGGAAACTATGGCTACACCTTC. The V gene is TRBV2, the J gene TRBJ1-2; D uncertain. Germline CDR1 is SNHLY and CDR2 is FYNNEI. Between the trimmed V and J ends, which lost 8 bases and 2 bases, there was a span of 12 bases. The CDR3 covers 13 residues. The full variable domain, its missing parts supplied by reference TRBV2 and TRBJ1-2, is EPEVTQTPSHQVTQMGQEVILRCVPISNHLYFYWYRQILGQKVEFLVSFYNNEISEKSEIFDDQFSVERPDGSNFTLKIRSTKLEDSAMYFCASRGRGNYGYTFGSGTRLTVV.

The DNA of the CDR3 is TGTGCCAGCAGTGAAGGTCAGGGCACAACTAATGAAAAACTGTTTTTT. It is translated as CASSEGQGTTNEKLFF. The V gene is TRBV2, the J gene TRBJ1-4; TRBD1 is a possible D gene (5 bases). Trimming cost V 1 base and J 0 bases, with 9 bases left between them. The germline V gene has CDR1 SNHLY and CDR2 FYNNEI. This CDR3 comprises 16 residues.

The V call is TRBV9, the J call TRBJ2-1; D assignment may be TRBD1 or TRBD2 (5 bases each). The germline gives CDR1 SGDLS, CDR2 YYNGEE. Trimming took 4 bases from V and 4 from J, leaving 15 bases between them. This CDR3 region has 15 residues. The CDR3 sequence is CASSMTRDGYNEQFF. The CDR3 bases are TGTGCCAGCAGCATGACCCGGGACGGATACAATGAGCAGTTCTTC.

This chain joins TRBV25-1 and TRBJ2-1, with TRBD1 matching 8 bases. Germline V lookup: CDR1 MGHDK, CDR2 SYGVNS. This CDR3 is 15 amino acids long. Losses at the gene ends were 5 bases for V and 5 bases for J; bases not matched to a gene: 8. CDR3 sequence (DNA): TGTGCCAGCAGTTCGAAGGACAGGGTGGACAATGAGCAGTTCTTC. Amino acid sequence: CASSSKDRVDNEQFF.

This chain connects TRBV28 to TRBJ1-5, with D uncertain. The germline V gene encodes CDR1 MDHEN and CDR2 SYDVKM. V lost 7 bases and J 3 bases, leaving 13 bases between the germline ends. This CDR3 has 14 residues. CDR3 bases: TGTGCCAGCACACCCGCCGTCCCCAATCAGCCCCAGCATTTT. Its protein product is CASTPAVPNQPQHF.

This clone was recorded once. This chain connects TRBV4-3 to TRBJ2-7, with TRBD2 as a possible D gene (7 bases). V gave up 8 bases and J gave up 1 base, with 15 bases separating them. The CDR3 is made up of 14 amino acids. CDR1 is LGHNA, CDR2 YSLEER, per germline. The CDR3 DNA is TGCGCCAGCCAACCAGGGAGGGGGTCCTACGAGCAGTACTTC. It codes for CASQPGRGSYEQYF.

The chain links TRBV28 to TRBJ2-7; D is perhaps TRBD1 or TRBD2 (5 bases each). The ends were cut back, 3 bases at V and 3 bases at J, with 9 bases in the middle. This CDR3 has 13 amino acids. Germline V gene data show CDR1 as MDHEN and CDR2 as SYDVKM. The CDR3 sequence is CASSLGPIYEQYF. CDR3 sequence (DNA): TGTGCCAGCAGTTTGGGACCAATCTACGAGCAGTACTTC.

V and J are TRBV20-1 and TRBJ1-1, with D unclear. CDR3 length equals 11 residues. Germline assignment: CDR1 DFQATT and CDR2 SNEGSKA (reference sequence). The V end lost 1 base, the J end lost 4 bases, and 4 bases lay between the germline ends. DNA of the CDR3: TGCAGTGCTAGAGCGGGCACTGAAGCTTTCTTT. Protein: CSARAGTEAFF.

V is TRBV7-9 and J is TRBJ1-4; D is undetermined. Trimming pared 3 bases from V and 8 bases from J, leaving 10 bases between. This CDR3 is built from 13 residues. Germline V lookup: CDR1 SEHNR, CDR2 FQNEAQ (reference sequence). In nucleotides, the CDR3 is TGTGCCAGCAGCTTTGAGTTGAACGAAAAACTGTTTTTT. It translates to CASSFELNEKLFF.

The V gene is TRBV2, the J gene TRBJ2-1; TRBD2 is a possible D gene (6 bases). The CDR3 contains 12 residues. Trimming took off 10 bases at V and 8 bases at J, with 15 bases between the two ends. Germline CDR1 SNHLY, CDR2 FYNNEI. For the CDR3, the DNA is TGTGCCACTAAAGGAGGGAACCATGAGCAGTTCTTC. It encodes CATKGGNHEQFF.

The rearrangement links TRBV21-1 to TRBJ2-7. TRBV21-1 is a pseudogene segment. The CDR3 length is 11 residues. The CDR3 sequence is CASSKKHEQYF. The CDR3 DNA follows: TGTGCCAGCAGCAAAAAACACGAGCAGTACTTC.

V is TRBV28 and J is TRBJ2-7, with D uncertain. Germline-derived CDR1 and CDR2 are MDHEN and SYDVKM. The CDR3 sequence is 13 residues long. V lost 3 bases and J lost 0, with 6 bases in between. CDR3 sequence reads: CASSLTLSYEQYF. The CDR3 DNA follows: TGTGCCAGCAGTTTGACCCTCTCCTACGAGCAGTACTTC.

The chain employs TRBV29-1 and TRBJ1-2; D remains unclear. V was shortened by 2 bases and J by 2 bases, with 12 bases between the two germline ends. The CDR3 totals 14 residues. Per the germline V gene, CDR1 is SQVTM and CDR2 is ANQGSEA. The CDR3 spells CSVESGSLNYGYTF. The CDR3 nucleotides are TGCAGCGTTGAATCTGGGAGCCTAAACTATGGCTACACCTTC. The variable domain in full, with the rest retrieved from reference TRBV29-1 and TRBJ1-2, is SAVISQKPSRDICQRGTSLTIQCQVDSQVTMMFWYRQQPGQSLTLIATANQGSEATYESGFVIDKFPISRPNLTFSTLTVSNMSPEDSSIYLCSVESGSLNYGYTFGSGTRLTVV.

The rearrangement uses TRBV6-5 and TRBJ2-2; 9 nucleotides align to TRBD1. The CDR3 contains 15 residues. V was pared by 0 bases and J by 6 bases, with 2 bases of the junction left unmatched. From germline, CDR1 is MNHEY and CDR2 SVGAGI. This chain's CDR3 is CASSYSTGGSGELFF. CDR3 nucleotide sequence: TGTGCCAGCAGTTACTCGACAGGGGGGTCCGGGGAGCTGTTTTTT.

In DNA, the CDR3 is TGTGCCAGCAGGGCAGGCCCCGGGACTAGCGGGGGTAAGTACCAAGAGACCCAGTACTTC. Encoded protein: CASRAGPGTSGGKYQETQYF. The chain combines TRBV6-4 with TRBJ2-5; the match to TRBD2 covers 14 bases. Germline CDR1 is MRHNA and CDR2 is SNTAGT. The V and J ends lost 6 bases and 0 bases, in that order; junction bases with no gene match: 15. CDR3 length: 20 amino acids.

The CDR3, as DNA: TGTGCCACCAGCAGAGGAGACAGTACCTACGAGCAGTACTTC. It yields the protein CATSRGDSTYEQYF. The chain employs TRBV15 and TRBJ2-7, with D possibly TRBD1 on 5 matching bases. Trimming removed 1 base at V and 2 bases at J, with 9 bases between. CDR1 is LNHNV and CDR2 is YYDKDF in the germline V gene (reference sequence). The CDR3 totals 14 residues.

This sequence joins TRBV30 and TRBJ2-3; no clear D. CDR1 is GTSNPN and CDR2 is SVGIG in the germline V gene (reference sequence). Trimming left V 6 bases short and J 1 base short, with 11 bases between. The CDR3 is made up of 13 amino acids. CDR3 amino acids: CACENYGTDTQYF. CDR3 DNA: TGTGCCTGTGAGAATTATGGCACAGATACGCAGTATTTT. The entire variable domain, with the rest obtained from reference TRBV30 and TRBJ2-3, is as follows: SQTIHQWPATLVQPVGSPLSLECTVEGTSNPNLYWYRQAAGRGLQLLFYSVGIGQISSEVPQNLSASRPQDRQFILSSKKLLLSDSGFYLCACENYGTDTQYFGPGTRLTVL.

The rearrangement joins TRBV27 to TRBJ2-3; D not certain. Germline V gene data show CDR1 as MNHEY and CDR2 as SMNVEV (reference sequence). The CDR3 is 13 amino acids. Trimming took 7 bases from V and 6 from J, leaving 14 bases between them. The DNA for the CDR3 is TGTGCCAGCACCCCCCTTGGCCTGGATACGCAGTATTTT. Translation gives CASTPLGLDTQYF.

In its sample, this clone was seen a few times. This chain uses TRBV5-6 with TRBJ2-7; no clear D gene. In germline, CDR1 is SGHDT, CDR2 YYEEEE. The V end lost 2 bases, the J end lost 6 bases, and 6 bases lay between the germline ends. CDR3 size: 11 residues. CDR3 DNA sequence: TGTGCCAGCAGCTTAAGTAGCGAGCAGTACTTC. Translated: CASSLSSEQYF.